These 13 T cell receptor beta chains share one sample of origin, sequenced in a study of cytomegalovirus exposure and HLA in healthy donors. PCR was performed using 60 Vbeta and 13 Jbeta primers. TCRdb's table, derived via immunoSEQ multiplex PCR, lists solely in-frame clones and lacks some. The sample yields approximately 120,000 clones, about 81% seen once. Sequencing used PBMCs. All receptors derive from a woman in her twenties or thirties in good health and CMV-seronegative.

This sequence joins TRBV30 and TRBJ1-1; 8 bases are a match to TRBD1. Germline CDR1 reads GTSNPN; CDR2 reads SVGIG (reference sequence). V lost 2 bases, J lost 6 bases, and 8 bases stayed unmatched. The CDR3 is 14 residues long. This chain's CDR3 is CAWSPGTGKAEAFF. The CDR3 region has the DNA TGTGCCTGGAGTCCTGGGACAGGAAAGGCTGAAGCTTTCTTT.

The chain employs TRBV7-2 and TRBJ2-2; the D gene is possibly TRBD1 (5 bases). This CDR3 has 16 amino acids. Germline V gene sequence: CDR1 SGHTA, CDR2 FQGNSA. Trimming cost V 1 base and J 6 bases, with 15 bases left between them. The CDR3 coding sequence is TGTGCCAGCAGCTTAGTACCCCAGGGTTTGGCCGGGGAGCTGTTTTTT. Translated, it gives CASSLVPQGLAGELFF. Full variable domain (remainder filled in from reference TRBV7-2 and TRBJ2-2): GAGVSQSPSNKVTEKGKDVELRCDPISGHTALYWYRQSLGQGLEFLIYFQGNSAPDKSGLPSDRFSAERTGGSVSTLTIQRTQQEDSAVYLCASSLVPQGLAGELFFGEGSRLTVL.

This clone was seen only once. CDR3 sequence reads: CASSSPTLAVPSYNEQFF. CDR3 bases: TGTGCCAGCAGCTCCCCAACATTAGCGGTACCCTCCTACAATGAGCAGTTCTTC. V usage is TRBV13 and J usage is TRBJ2-1, with D maybe TRBD2 (6 bases). Germline lookup yields CDR1 PRHDT and CDR2 FYEKMQ (reference sequence). The CDR3 has 18 amino acids. V lost 4 bases and J 0 bases, leaving 19 bases between the germline ends.

Comment on this clone: One junction end disagrees with the germline gene, perhaps due to a read error. The V gene is TRBV7-9, the J gene TRBJ2-6, with TRBD1 matching over 7 bases. CDR3 length: 15 residues. CDR1 SEHNR and CDR2 FQNEAQ come from the germline V gene (reference sequence). CDR3 in amino acids: CSSSQQGTGANVLTF. CDR3 nucleotide sequence: TGTTCCAGCAGCCAACAGGGGACAGGGGCCAACGTCCTGACTTTC.

This clone was observed a handful of times. The CDR3 is CASSPENGGGEGKNIQYF. The CDR3 DNA reads as TGTGCCAGCAGCCCAGAGAACGGGGGGGGAGAAGGCAAAAACATTCAGTACTTC. The chain uses TRBV21-1 and TRBJ2-4; no DNA check was done on the table's D call, TRBD2. TRBV21-1 has pseudogene status. The CDR3 has 18 residues.

This clone was detected once. The V and J genes are TRBV20-1 and TRBJ2-1; D call uncertain. V gave up 2 bases and J gave up 12 bases, with 11 bases separating them. The germline V gene has CDR1 DFQATT and CDR2 SNEGSKA (reference sequence). The CDR3 runs to 11 residues. The CDR3: CSARSQNRQFF. CDR3 DNA sequence: TGCAGTGCTAGATCACAGAATCGGCAGTTCTTC.

This clone was observed a single time. The chain recombines TRBV6-1 with TRBJ1-1; 9 bases line up with TRBD1. The CDR3 is made up of 14 amino acids. The V and J ends lost 4 bases and 4 bases, in that order; junction bases with no gene match: 4. CDR1 and CDR2 from the germline V gene are MNHNS and SASEGT. The CDR3 DNA reads as TGTGCCAGCAGTGGGGACAGGGTGGGCACTGAAGCTTTCTTT. This codes for CASSGDRVGTEAFF.

The CDR3 nucleotides read TGTGCCAGCAGCTCTCTCCGACAGGCCAATAATGAAAAACTGTTTTTT. Its protein is CASSSLRQANNEKLFF. This chain uses TRBV11-2 with TRBJ1-4; a possible D gene is TRBD1 (6 bases). Trimming took off 4 bases at V and 4 bases at J, with 16 bases between the two ends. CDR1 and CDR2 from the germline V gene are SGHAT and FQNNGV. The CDR3 is 16 residues long.

This clone appeared once. The chain combines TRBV6-1 with TRBJ2-4; tentative D call: TRBD1 (7 bases). With 6 bases removed from V and 6 bases from J, the gap between germline ends came to 18 bases. Germline V gives CDR1 MNHNS, CDR2 SASEGT. This CDR3 has 15 residues. CDR3: CASRRGGTVPNIQYF. In DNA, the CDR3 is TGTGCCAGCAGACGAGGCGGGACAGTTCCAAACATTCAGTACTTC.

This clone appeared a few times. This chain joins TRBV5-1 and TRBJ2-5, with 12 bases identical to TRBD1. From germline, CDR1 is SGHRS and CDR2 YFSETQ. V lost 3 bases and J lost 5; bases outside the gene matches: 5. This CDR3 has 15 amino acids. CDR3 bases: TGCGCCAGCAGCTCAGGGACAGGGGGCGGCGAGACCCAGTACTTC. It encodes CASSSGTGGGETQYF.

This clone was observed a single time. J is TRBJ1-3 and V is TRBV28, with 9 bases lining up with TRBD1. CDR3 size: 18 residues. Germline CDR1 reads MDHEN; CDR2 reads SYDVKM. The J segment lost 1 base and the V segment lost 3 bases, leaving 10 bases of the junction unmatched. CDR3 bases: TGTGCCAGCAGTTTTTTTATTCGGGACAGGGCTTCTGGAAACACCATATATTTT. This codes for CASSFFIRDRASGNTIYF.

The CDR3 region has the DNA TGTGCCAGCAGCTTAGAGGGAGTAGGAATCTACGAGCAGTACTTC. Its protein product is CASSLEGVGIYEQYF. The chain uses TRBV7-3 and TRBJ2-7, with D possibly being TRBD2 (5 bases). This CDR3 has 15 amino acids. From germline, CDR1 is SGHTA and CDR2 FQGTGA. Trimming cost V 2 bases and J 3 bases, with 14 bases left between them.

Remarks on this clone: One end of the junction fails to match germline, which may point to a read error. The chain recombines TRBV6-1 with TRBJ1-1; D remains ambiguous. Germline lookup yields CDR1 MNHNS and CDR2 SASEGT. The length of the CDR3 is 12 residues. This chain's CDR3 is CASNELTVRAFF. The CDR3 nucleotides read TGTGCCAGCAATGAATTAACGGTGAGGGCTTTCTTT.